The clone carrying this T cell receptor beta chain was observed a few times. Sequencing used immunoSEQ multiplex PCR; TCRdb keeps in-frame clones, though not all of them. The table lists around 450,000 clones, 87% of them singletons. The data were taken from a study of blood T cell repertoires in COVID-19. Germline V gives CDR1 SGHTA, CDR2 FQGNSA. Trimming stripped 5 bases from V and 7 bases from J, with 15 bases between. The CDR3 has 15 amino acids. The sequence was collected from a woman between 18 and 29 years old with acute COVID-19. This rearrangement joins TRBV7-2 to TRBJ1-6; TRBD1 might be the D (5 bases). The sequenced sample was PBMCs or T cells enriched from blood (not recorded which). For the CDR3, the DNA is TGTGCCAGCAGCCCCGGGAGGGGAGGCAATTCACCCCTCCACTTT. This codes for CASSPGRGGNSPLHF.